This T cell receptor beta chain originates from a study of cytomegalovirus exposure and HLA in healthy donors. Study outcomes and limitations: Later work showed greater clonal expansion in HLA-associated TCR beta chains than in equally common others. Presence/absence analysis assumed near-uniform sequencing depth across donors. The study designated around 150 TCR beta chains cytomegalovirus-associated.

The study ran its PCR with 60 Vbeta and 13 Jbeta primers. Produced via immunoSEQ multiplex PCR; TCRdb's table is partial and in-frame only. The sample has roughly 160,000 clones; 80% to 90% are singletons. Germline V gene lookup returns CDR1 SGHVS and CDR2 FNYEAQ. After removal of 1 base from V and 7 bases from J, the junction contained 24 bases not matched to a gene. The CDR3 has 20 amino acids. As for this clone: What it binds is unknown.

The sequenced material came from PBMCs. The chain couples TRBV7-6 to TRBJ2-7; 8 bases fit TRBD1. The receptor comes from a man aged 18-30 years in good health and CMV-seropositive. The CDR3 region is CASSLEPPSPPTGVYGEQYF. CDR3 DNA: TGTGCCAGCAGCTTAGAGCCGCCGTCTCCCCCGACAGGGGTTTATGGAGAGCAGTACTTC.